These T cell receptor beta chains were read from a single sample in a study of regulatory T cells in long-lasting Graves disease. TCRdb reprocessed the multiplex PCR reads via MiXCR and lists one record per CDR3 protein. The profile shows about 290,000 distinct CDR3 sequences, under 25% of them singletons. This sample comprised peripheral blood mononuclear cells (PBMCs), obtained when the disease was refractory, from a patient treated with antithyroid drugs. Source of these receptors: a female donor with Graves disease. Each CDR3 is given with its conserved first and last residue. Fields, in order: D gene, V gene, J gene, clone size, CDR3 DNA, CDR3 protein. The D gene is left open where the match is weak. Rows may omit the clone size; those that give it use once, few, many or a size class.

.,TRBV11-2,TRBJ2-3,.,TGTGCCAGCAGCACGACGACAGACACAGATACGCAGTATTTT,CASSTTTDTDTQYF
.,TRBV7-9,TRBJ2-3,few,TGTGCCAGCAGCTTAGTGGCAGATACGCAGTATTTT,CASSLVADTQYF
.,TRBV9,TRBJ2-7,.,TGTGCCAGCAGCGTAGCCCCAGGAGAAGAGCAGTACTTC,CASSVAPGEEQYF
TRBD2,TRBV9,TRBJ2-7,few,TGTGCCAGCAGCGTAGGAAGGGCCGAGACTAGCGCAGCCGAGCAGTACTTC,CASSVGRAETSAAEQYF
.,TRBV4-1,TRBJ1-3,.,TGCGCCAGCAGCTATCTTCAGGGGAAGGGAAACACCATATATTTT,CASSYLQGKGNTIYF
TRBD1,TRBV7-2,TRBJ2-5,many,TGTGCCAGCAGCCAAAGGACAGGGGAAGAGACCCAGTACTTC,CASSQRTGEETQYF
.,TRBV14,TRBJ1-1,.,TGTGCCAGCAGCCATCTTAAGGGTAGGGACTCGAACACTGAAGCTTTCTTT,CASSHLKGRDSNTEAFF
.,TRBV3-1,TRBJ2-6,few,TGTGCCAGCAGTCTTTGGGGCAGTTTCGACTCTGGGGCCAACGTCCTGACTTTC,CASSLWGSFDSGANVLTF
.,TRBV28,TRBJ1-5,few,TGTGCCAGCAGCTACACGGGCCATTGGCCCCAGCATTTT,CASSYTGHWPQHF
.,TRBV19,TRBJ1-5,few,TGTGCCAGTAGTCGTCATCCGGGGCAGGGGTTGTACCAGCCCCAGCATTTT,CASSRHPGQGLYQPQHF
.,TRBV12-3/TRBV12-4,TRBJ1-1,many,TGTGCCAGCAGTTTAAACCAAGCAACTGAAGCTTTCTTT,CASSLNQATEAFF
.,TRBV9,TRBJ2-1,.,TGTGCCAGCAGCGTAGGGGGAGTAGGCTCCTACAATGAGCAGTTCTTC,CASSVGGVGSYNEQFF
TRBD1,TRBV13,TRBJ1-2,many,TGTGCCAGCAGCCCTACTTGGACAGGGGGCTACTATGGCTACACCTTC,CASSPTWTGGYYGYTF
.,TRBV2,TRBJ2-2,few,TGTGCCAGCAGACTCCTAGCAGGGGGGACCGGGGAGCTGTTTTTT,CASRLLAGGTGELFF
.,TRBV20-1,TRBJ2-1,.,TGCAGTGCTAGTCGGGATACCTACAATGAGCAGTTCTTC,CSASRDTYNEQFF
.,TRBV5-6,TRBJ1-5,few,TGTGCCAGCAGCTTGGGGCGACAGCCCCAGCATTTT,CASSLGRQPQHF
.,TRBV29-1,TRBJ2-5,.,TGCAGCGTTGAAGACAGGGACGAAAACCACTTC,CSVEDRDENHF
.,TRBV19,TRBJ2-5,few,TGTGCCTCTGCAGTGGGCAGGGAAGAGACCCAGTACTTC,CASAVGREETQYF
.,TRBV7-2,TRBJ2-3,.,TGTGCCAGCAGCTTAGTCCCAGAGTCAGATACGCAGTATTTT,CASSLVPESDTQYF
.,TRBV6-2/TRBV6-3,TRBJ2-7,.,TGTGCCAGCAGGAACCCCCGGACACCACCCTACGAGCAGCACTTC,CASRNPRTPPYEQHF
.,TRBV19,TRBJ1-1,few,TGTGCCAACCCCATCCGGGGAGGGTATCACCCTAACACTGAAGCTTTCTTT,CANPIRGGYHPNTEAFF